The sample holds many counts of the clone carrying this T cell receptor (beta chain). Its antigen remains unknown. Investigators prepared the TCR beta libraries by applying iRepertoire HTBI primers and Arm-PCR of CDR3 regions. TCRdb re-derived calls from the multiplex PCR reads in MiXCR, one entry per CDR3 protein. The sample consists of 300,000 or so distinct CDR3 sequences, 20% of them appearing once. The time point: persistent/refractory GD, antithyroid drugs over 5 years with positive TRAb. Scientists built the TCR library using RNA that was extracted from PBMCs. This entry belongs to a study of regulatory T cells in long-lasting Graves disease. Study results and limitations: Newly diagnosed disease favored TRBV20-1 and TRBJ2-1 over persistent disease.

This CDR3 is built from 13 residues. V trimming: 3 bases; J trimming: 5 bases; junction bases outside the gene matches: 2. CDR1 is SGHDT and CDR2 is YYEEEE in the germline V gene. The receptor comes from a female donor with Graves disease. The chain combines TRBV5-6 with TRBJ2-5; TRBD1 agrees at 9 bases. The sample in question was peripheral blood mononuclear cells (PBMCs), obtained when the disease was refractory, from a patient treated with antithyroid drugs. DNA of the CDR3: TGTGCCAGCAGCTGGACAGGGGTCGAGACCCAGTACTTC. It translates to CASSWTGVETQYF. The entire variable domain, with the rest obtained from reference TRBV5-6 and TRBJ2-5, is as follows: DAGVTQSPTHLIKTRGQQVTLRCSPKSGHDTVSWYQQALGQGPQFIFQYYEEEERQRGNFPDRFSGHQFPNYSSELNVNALLLGDSALYLCASSWTGVETQYFGPGTRLLVL.